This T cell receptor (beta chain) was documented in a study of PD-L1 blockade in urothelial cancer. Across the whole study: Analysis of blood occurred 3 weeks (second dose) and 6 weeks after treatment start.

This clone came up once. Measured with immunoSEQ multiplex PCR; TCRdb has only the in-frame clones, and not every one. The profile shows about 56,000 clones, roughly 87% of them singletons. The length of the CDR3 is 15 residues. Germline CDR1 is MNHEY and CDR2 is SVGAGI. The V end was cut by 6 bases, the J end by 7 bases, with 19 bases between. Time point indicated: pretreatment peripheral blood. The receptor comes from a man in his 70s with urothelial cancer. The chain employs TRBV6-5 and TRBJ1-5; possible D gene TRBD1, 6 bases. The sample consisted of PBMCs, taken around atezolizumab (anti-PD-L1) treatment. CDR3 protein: CASRLTIRGAQPQHF. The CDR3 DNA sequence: TGTGCCAGCAGACTAACGATCAGGGGAGCCCAGCCCCAGCATTTT.